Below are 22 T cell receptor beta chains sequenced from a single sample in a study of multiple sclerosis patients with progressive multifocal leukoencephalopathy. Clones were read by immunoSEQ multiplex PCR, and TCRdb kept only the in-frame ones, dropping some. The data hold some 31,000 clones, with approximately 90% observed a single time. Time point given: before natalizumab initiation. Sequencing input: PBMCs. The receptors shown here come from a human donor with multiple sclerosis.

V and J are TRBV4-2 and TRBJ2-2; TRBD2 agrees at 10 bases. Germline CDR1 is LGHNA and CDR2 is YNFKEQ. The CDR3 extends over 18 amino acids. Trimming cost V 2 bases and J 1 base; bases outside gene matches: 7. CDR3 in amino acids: CASSQFTGTSVNTGELFF. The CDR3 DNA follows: TGTGCCAGCAGCCAATTTACCGGGACTAGCGTGAACACCGGGGAGCTGTTTTTT.

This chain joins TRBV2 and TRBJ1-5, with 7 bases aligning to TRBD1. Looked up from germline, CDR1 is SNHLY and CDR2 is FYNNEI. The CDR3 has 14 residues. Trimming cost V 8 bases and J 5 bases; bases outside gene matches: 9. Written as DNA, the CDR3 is TGTGCCAGCGGGTGGGTCCAGGGGGATCAGCCCCAGCATTTT. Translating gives CASGWVQGDQPQHF.

CDR3 bases: TGCGCCAGCAGTGAGTCGAATAGGGGGACTGAAGCTTTCTTT. Its translation is CASSESNRGTEAFF. This chain connects TRBV10-2 to TRBJ1-1, with a tentative D call TRBD1 (6 bases). Germline V gene data show CDR1 as WSHSY and CDR2 as SAAADI. The V end was cut by 0 bases, the J end by 5 bases, with 10 bases between. The CDR3 length is 14 residues.

This chain's CDR3 is CASSEGGTYEQYF. In nucleotides, the CDR3 is TGTGCCAGCAGTGAAGGCGGGACCTACGAGCAGTACTTC. This chain joins TRBV6-5 and TRBJ2-7, with D perhaps TRBD2 (6 bases). The CDR3 totals 13 residues. V lost 5 bases, J lost 2 bases, and 10 bases lay in between. The germline CDR1 and CDR2 sequences are MNHEY and SVGAGI.

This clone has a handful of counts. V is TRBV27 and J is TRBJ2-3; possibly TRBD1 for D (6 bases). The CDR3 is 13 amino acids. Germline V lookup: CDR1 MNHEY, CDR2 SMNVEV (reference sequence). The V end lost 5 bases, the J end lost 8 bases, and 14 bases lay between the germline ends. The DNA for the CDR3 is TGTGCCAGCAGTCCAGACAGGAGGTTTACGCAGTATTTT. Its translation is CASSPDRRFTQYF.

DNA of the CDR3: TGTGCCAGCAGCTTAATTGAGGGAGCCACCTACGAGCAGTACTTC. Residues: CASSLIEGATYEQYF. V usage is TRBV7-8 and J usage is TRBJ2-7; a possible D gene is TRBD2 (5 bases). V lost 2 bases to trimming and J lost 2 bases, with 13 bases between them. The germline gives CDR1 SGHVS, CDR2 FQNEAQ. This CDR3 has 15 residues.

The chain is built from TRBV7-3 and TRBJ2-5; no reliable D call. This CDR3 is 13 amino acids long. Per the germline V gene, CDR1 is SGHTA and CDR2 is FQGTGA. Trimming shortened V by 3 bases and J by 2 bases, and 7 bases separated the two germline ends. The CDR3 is CASSLGLQETQYF. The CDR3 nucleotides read TGTGCCAGCAGCTTGGGTTTGCAAGAGACCCAGTACTTC.

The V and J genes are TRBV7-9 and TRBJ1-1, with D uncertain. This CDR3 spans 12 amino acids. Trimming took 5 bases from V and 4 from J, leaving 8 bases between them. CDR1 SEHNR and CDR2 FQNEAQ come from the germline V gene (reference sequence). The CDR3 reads CASSPGATEAFF. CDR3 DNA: TGTGCCAGCAGCCCCGGTGCCACTGAAGCTTTCTTT. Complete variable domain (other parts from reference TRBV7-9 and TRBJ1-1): DTGVSQNPRHKITKRGQNVTFRCDPISEHNRLYWYRQTLGQGPEFLTYFQNEAQLEKSRLLSDRFSAERPKGSFSTLEIQRTEQGDSAMYLCASSPGATEAFFGQGTRLTVV.

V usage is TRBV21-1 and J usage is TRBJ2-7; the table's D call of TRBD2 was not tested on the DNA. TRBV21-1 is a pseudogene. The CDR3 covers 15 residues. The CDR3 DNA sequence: TGTGCCAGCAGCTCTCACCACGGTAGCTCCTACGAGCAGTACTTC. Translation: CASSSHHGSSYEQYF.

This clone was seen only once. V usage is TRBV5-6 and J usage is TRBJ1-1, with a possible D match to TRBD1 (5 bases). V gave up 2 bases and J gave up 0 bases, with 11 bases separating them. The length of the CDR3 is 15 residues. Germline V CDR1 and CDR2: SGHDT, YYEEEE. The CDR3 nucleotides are TGTGCCAGCAGCTTTGTTCGGGGCTTGAACACTGAAGCTTTCTTT. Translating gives CASSFVRGLNTEAFF.

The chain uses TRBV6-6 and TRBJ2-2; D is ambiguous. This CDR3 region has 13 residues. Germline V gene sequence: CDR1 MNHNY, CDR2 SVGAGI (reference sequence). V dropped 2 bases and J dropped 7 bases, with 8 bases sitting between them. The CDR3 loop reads CASSYDTYGELFF. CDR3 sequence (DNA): TGTGCCAGCAGTTACGATACATACGGGGAGCTGTTTTTT.

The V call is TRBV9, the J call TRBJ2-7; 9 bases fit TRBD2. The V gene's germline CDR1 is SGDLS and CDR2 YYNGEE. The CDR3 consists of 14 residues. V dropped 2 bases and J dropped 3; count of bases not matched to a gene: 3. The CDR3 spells CASSVNSGSYEQYF. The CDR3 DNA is TGTGCCAGCAGCGTTAATAGCGGGAGCTACGAGCAGTACTTC.

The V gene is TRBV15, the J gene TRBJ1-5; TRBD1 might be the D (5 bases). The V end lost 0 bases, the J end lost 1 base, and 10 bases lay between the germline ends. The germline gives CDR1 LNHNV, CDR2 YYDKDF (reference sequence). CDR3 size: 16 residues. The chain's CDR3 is CATSREVWGSNQPQHF. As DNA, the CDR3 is TGTGCCACCAGCAGAGAGGTATGGGGGAGCAATCAGCCCCAGCATTTT.

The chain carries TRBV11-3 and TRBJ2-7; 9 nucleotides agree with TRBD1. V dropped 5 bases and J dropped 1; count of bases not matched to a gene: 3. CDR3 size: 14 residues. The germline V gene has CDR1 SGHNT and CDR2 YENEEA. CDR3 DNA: TGTGCCAGCAGCCCAGGACAGGGGTCCTACGAGCAGTACTTC. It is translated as CASSPGQGSYEQYF. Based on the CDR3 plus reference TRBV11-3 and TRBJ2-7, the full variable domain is EAGVVQSPRYKIIEKKQPVAFWCNPISGHNTLYWYLQNLGQGPELLIRYENEEAVDDSQLPKDRFSAERLKGVDSTLKIQPAELGDSAVYLCASSPGQGSYEQYFGPGTRLTVT.

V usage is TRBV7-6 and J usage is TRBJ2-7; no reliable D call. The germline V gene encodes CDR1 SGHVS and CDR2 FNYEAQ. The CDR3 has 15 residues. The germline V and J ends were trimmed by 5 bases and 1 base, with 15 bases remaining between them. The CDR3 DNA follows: TGTGCCAGCAGCACACTATCCGGGTCTTCCTACGAGCAGTACTTC. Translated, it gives CASSTLSGSSYEQYF.

This CDR3 reads CSVAPGSYTF. In nucleotides, the CDR3 is TGCAGCGTTGCCCCAGGGTCCTACACCTTC. The chain employs TRBV29-1 and TRBJ1-2, with D possibly matching TRBD1 (5 bases). Germline loops: CDR1 SQVTM, CDR2 ANQGSEA. The V end lost 4 bases, the J end lost 10 bases, and 10 bases lay between the germline ends. This CDR3 region has 10 residues.

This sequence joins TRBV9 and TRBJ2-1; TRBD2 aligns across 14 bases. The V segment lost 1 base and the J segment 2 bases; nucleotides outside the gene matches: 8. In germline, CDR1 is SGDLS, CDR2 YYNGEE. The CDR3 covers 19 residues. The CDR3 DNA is TGTGCCAGCAGCGTATCCGGGACTAGCGGGAGTGGAGCCTACAATGAGCAGTTCTTC. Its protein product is CASSVSGTSGSGAYNEQFF.

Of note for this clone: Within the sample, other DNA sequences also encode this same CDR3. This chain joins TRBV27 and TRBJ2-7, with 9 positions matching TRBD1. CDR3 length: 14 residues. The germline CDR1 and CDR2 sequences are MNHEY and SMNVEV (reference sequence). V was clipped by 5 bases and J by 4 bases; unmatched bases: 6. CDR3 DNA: TGTGCCAGCAGTACCGGACAGGGGAATTACGAGCAGTACTTC. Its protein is CASSTGQGNYEQYF.

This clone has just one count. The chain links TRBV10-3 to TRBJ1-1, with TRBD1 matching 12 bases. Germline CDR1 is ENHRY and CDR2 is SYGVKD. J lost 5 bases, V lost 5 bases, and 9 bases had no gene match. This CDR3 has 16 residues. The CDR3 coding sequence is TGTGCCATCAGTCCATCCCAGGGACAGGGGGCTACTGAAGCTTTCTTT. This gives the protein CAISPSQGQGATEAFF.

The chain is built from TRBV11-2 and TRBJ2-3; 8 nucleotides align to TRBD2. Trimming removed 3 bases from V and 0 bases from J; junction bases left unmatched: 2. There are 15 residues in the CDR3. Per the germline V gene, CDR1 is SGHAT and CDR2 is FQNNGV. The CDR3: CASSLGTSSTDTQYF. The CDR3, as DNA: TGTGCCAGCAGCTTGGGGACTAGTAGCACAGATACGCAGTATTTT.

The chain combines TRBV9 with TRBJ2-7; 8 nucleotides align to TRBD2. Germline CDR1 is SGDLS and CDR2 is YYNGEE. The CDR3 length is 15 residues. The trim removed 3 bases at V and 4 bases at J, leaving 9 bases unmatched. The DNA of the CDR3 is TGTGCCAGCAGCGAAAGAGCGGGAGCTTCGTACGAGCAGTACTTC. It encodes CASSERAGASYEQYF.

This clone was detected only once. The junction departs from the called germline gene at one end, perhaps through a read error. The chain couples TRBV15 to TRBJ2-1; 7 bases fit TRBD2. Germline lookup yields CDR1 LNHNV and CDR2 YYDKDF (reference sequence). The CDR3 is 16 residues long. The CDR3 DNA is TGTGCCACCAGCAGGGGACTACAAGGCTCCTACAGTGAGCAGTTCTTC. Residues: CATSRGLQGSYSEQFF.